Presented here are 32 T cell receptor beta chains from one specimen sequenced in a study of blood T cell repertoires in COVID-19. Produced via immunoSEQ multiplex PCR; TCRdb's table is partial and in-frame only. The sample holds just under 150,000 clones, around 84% seen once. Sequencing used peripheral blood. These receptors were collected from a human donor in a cohort sampled during active COVID-19.

The V call is TRBV5-8, the J call TRBJ2-1; 7 nucleotides align to TRBD1. This CDR3 spans 15 amino acids. V shed 4 bases, J shed 0 bases, and the junction held 4 bases outside the gene matches. Germline V gives CDR1 SGHTS, CDR2 YDEGEE. CDR3 DNA sequence: TGTGCCAGCAGCCTGACAGGGACCTCCTACAATGAGCAGTTCTTC. Translation gives CASSLTGTSYNEQFF.

The chain uses TRBV7-2 and TRBJ1-3; D ambiguous. V was shortened by 1 base and J by 1 base, with 5 bases between the two germline ends. This CDR3 region has 14 residues. The germline CDR1 and CDR2 sequences are SGHTA and FQGNSA. This chain's CDR3 is CASSLGESGNTIYF. CDR3 coding DNA: TGTGCCAGCAGCTTAGGAGAATCTGGAAACACCATATATTTT.

This clone was counted a few times. The chain uses TRBV30 and TRBJ1-2, with D uncertain. The germline V gene encodes CDR1 GTSNPN and CDR2 SVGIG (reference sequence). Trimming shortened V by 6 bases and J by 7 bases, and 9 bases separated the two germline ends. This CDR3 is 10 amino acids long. In nucleotides, the CDR3 is TGTGCCTGCCTATACCCTGGCTACACCTTC. Amino acid sequence: CACLYPGYTF.

The rearrangement joins TRBV5-1 to TRBJ2-1, with 8 bases fitting TRBD1. V dropped 4 bases and J dropped 8; count of bases not matched to a gene: 8. Germline V CDR1 and CDR2: SGHRS, YFSETQ. The CDR3 loop spans 14 amino acids. CDR3 bases: TGCGCCAGCAGCATAGGACAGGGTAAGGATGAGCAGTTCTTC. Translated, it gives CASSIGQGKDEQFF.

V usage is TRBV6-5 and J usage is TRBJ1-1, with a tentative D call TRBD1 (6 bases). CDR1 and CDR2 (germline): MNHEY, SVGAGI. The CDR3 runs 14 residues. V lost 2 bases and J lost 1, with 8 bases in between. The DNA of the CDR3 is TGTGCCAGCAGTTACCGGGACAAGAACACTGAAGCTTTCTTT. Translated, it gives CASSYRDKNTEAFF.

V gene TRBV15 combines with J gene TRBJ1-2; tentative D call: TRBD1 (6 bases). V shed 0 bases and J shed 4 bases, with 12 bases lying between them. From germline, CDR1 is LNHNV and CDR2 YYDKDF (reference sequence). CDR3 size: 15 residues. The CDR3 DNA reads as TGTGCCACCAGCAGAGATTCTTGGGACATCTATGGCTACACCTTC. Its translation: CATSRDSWDIYGYTF.

The DNA of the CDR3 is TGTGCCAGCAGCGTGAGAACAGGGAGCGGAGAGACCCAGTACTTC. Amino acid sequence: CASSVRTGSGETQYF. The chain links TRBV9 to TRBJ2-5; a possible D gene is TRBD1 (6 bases). The CDR3 loop spans 15 amino acids. Trimming removed 2 bases from V and 4 bases from J, with 15 bases in between. Germline lookup yields CDR1 SGDLS and CDR2 YYNGEE.

V gene TRBV6-5 combines with J gene TRBJ2-2, with 8 bases fitting TRBD2. The germline V gene encodes CDR1 MNHEY and CDR2 SVGAGI. The V gene end was trimmed by 4 bases and the J gene end by 5 bases; junction bases not matched to a gene: 3. The CDR3 length is 14 residues. CDR3 sequence: CASSLAGRTGELFF. The CDR3 nucleotides are TGTGCCAGCAGTTTAGCGGGGAGGACCGGGGAGCTGTTTTTT.

In this sample, this clone turned up once. The V and J genes are TRBV4-2 and TRBJ2-3; a weak D match, TRBD1 (6 bases). This CDR3 has 17 residues. Trimming left V 1 base short and J 2 bases short, with 16 bases between. The V gene's germline CDR1 is LGHNA and CDR2 YNFKEQ. CDR3 nucleotides: TGTGCCAGCAGCCAAGCCGCCGTAGGGGGAGCCACAGATACGCAGTATTTT. Amino acids: CASSQAAVGGATDTQYF.

The gene calls are TRBV6-5 and TRBJ2-7; the D is unclear. This CDR3 comprises 11 residues. Germline V gene data show CDR1 as MNHEY and CDR2 as SVGAGI. V was pared by 6 bases and J by 2 bases, with 5 bases between. CDR3 residues: CASRGAYEQYV. The CDR3 DNA is TGTGCCAGCAGGGGCGCCTACGAGCAGTACGTC.

This clone has only one observation. This rearrangement joins TRBV5-1 to TRBJ1-4; 8 bases are shared with TRBD1. Trimming cost V 1 base and J 10 bases; bases outside gene matches: 9. The CDR3 length is 15 residues. Germline V lookup: CDR1 SGHRS, CDR2 YFSETQ. CDR3 protein: CASSLSLTGVGKLFF. The CDR3 DNA follows: TGCGCCAGCAGCTTGAGCCTGACAGGGGTCGGAAAACTGTTTTTT.

The CDR3 DNA is TGTGCCAGCAGTTCAACGCCGGGACAGACTTATGGCTACACCTTC. Translating gives CASSSTPGQTYGYTF. The rearrangement links TRBV28 to TRBJ1-2; 7 bases align to TRBD1. The germline V gene has CDR1 MDHEN and CDR2 SYDVKM. V gave up 4 bases and J gave up 5 bases; unmatched junction bases: 10. The CDR3 is 15 amino acids.

The V gene is TRBV3-1 (or the pseudogene TRBV3-2), the J gene TRBJ2-3; D may be TRBD2 (5 bases). The CDR3 runs to 16 residues. Germline V gene data show CDR1 as LGHDT and CDR2 as YNNKEL (reference sequence). V dropped 0 bases and J dropped 4 bases, with 14 bases sitting between them. CDR3 sequence reads: CASSQDDRGLSDTQYF. The CDR3 nucleotides read TGTGCCAGCAGCCAAGATGACCGGGGTCTATCAGATACGCAGTATTTT.

J is TRBJ2-1 and V is TRBV5-6, with TRBD1 matching 11 bases. Trimming cost V 6 bases and J 10 bases; bases outside gene matches: 9. Germline V gives CDR1 SGHDT, CDR2 YYEEEE. The CDR3 totals 14 residues. The CDR3 DNA is TGTGCCAGCACCACGGACAGGGGGCACGGGGAGCAGTTCTTC. Encoded protein: CASTTDRGHGEQFF.

The rearrangement uses TRBV21-1 and TRBJ1-2; no check of the table's D call, TRBD1, against the DNA was made. TRBV21-1 is designated a pseudogene. The CDR3 consists of 13 residues. This CDR3 is CASSSRRGKGYTF. The CDR3 DNA follows: TGTGCCAGCAGCTCCCGCAGGGGGAAAGGCTACACCTTC.

The genes are TRBV6-5 and TRBJ1-5, with 9 bases fitting TRBD1. Germline CDR1 reads MNHEY; CDR2 reads SVGAGI. J lost 2 bases, V lost 6 bases, and 5 bases had no gene match. There are 15 residues in the CDR3. CDR3 nucleotides: TGTGCCAGCAGCCGTCGGACAGGGGGCAATCAGCCCCAGCATTTT. Translating gives CASSRRTGGNQPQHF.

The rearrangement joins TRBV6-6 to TRBJ1-1, with a tentative D call TRBD1 (6 bases). CDR3 size: 14 residues. V was pared by 2 bases and J by 1 base, with 8 bases between. Germline CDR1 and CDR2: MNHNY and SVGAGI (reference sequence). CDR3 bases: TGTGCCAGCAGTTACCTGGGACAGAACACTGAAGCTTTCTTT. Translated, it gives CASSYLGQNTEAFF.

The rearrangement links TRBV5-1 to TRBJ2-1; 15 nucleotides line up with TRBD2. V dropped 4 bases and J dropped 10; count of bases not matched to a gene: 9. Germline V gene data show CDR1 as SGHRS and CDR2 as YFSETQ. The length of the CDR3 is 16 residues. The CDR3 spells CASSPRTSGGAGEQFF. CDR3 nucleotides: TGCGCCAGCAGCCCCCGGACTAGCGGGGGGGCCGGGGAGCAGTTCTTC.

The chain links TRBV7-8 to TRBJ2-1; D gene uncertain. Germline V gene sequence: CDR1 SGHVS, CDR2 FQNEAQ. The CDR3 sequence is 13 residues long. Deletions cut 8 bases from V and 0 bases from J, with 8 bases between. Here the CDR3 reads CASAGSSYNEQFF. The CDR3 nucleotides read TGTGCCAGCGCAGGAAGCTCCTACAATGAGCAGTTCTTC. The full variable domain, its missing parts supplied by reference TRBV7-8 and TRBJ2-1, is GAGVSQSPRYKVAKRGQDVALRCDPISGHVSLFWYQQALGQGPEFLTYFQNEAQLDKSGLPSDRFFAERPEGSVSTLKIQRTQQEDSAVYLCASAGSSYNEQFFGPGTRLTVL.

The chain has TRBV7-3 and TRBJ2-1; D might be TRBD2 (7 bases). The length of the CDR3 is 15 residues. Germline values: CDR1 SGHTA, CDR2 FQGTGA. Trimming shortened V by 1 base and J by 5 bases, and 12 bases separated the two germline ends. In nucleotides, the CDR3 is TGTGCCAGCAGCTTAAGTGGGGGGGCCGACAATGAGCAGTTCTTC. Translated, it gives CASSLSGGADNEQFF.

The chain uses TRBV5-1 and TRBJ2-1; D remains unclear. The germline V gene has CDR1 SGHRS and CDR2 YFSETQ. Trimming removed 4 bases at V and 5 bases at J, with 13 bases between. The CDR3 is 14 amino acids. CDR3 nucleotide sequence: TGCGCCAGCAGCCGTAGTTCATTCCACAATGAGCAGTTCTTC. Translation gives CASSRSSFHNEQFF.

This clone was found a few times. The J gene is TRBJ2-1, the V gene TRBV5-4, with D perhaps matching TRBD2 (5 bases). V lost 6 bases, J lost 7 bases, and 20 bases lay in between. The CDR3 contains 15 residues. CDR1 is SGHNT and CDR2 is YYREEE in the germline V gene (reference sequence). The CDR3 protein is CASKVMSRDGNEQFF. CDR3 bases: TGTGCCAGCAAGGTCATGTCCCGGGATGGGAATGAGCAGTTCTTC.

The chain combines TRBV30 with TRBJ1-5; possible D gene TRBD1, 6 bases. The CDR3 sequence is 13 residues long. Deletions cut 4 bases from V and 2 bases from J, with 9 bases between. CDR1 is GTSNPN and CDR2 is SVGIG in the germline V gene (reference sequence). CDR3 amino acids: CAWTGDGNQPQHF. For the CDR3, the DNA is TGTGCCTGGACAGGGGATGGCAATCAGCCCCAGCATTTT.

The chain couples TRBV6-6 to TRBJ1-1; TRBD1 is a possible D gene (6 bases). The V gene's germline CDR1 is MNHNY and CDR2 SVGAGI (reference sequence). CDR3 size: 15 residues. Deletions cut 5 bases from V and 0 bases from J, with 13 bases between. The CDR3 sequence: CASSPTGRLNTEAFF. The CDR3 DNA sequence: TGTGCCAGCAGTCCAACAGGGCGTTTGAACACTGAAGCTTTCTTT.

This clone has just a few counts. The gene calls are TRBV6-2 or TRBV6-3 and TRBJ2-3; D not resolved. This CDR3 has 14 amino acids. The V end lost 4 bases, the J end lost 0 bases, and 8 bases lay between the germline ends. Per the germline V gene, CDR1 is MNHEY and CDR2 is SVGEGT. This CDR3 reads CASSSRGSTDTQYF. The CDR3 DNA reads as TGTGCCAGCAGTTCGCGTGGTAGCACAGATACGCAGTATTTT.

This chain connects TRBV27 to TRBJ1-2, with D tentatively TRBD1 (6 bases). CDR3 size: 13 residues. The V gene's germline CDR1 is MNHEY and CDR2 SMNVEV (reference sequence). V was trimmed by 4 bases and J by 8 bases, leaving 14 bases between them. In nucleotides, the CDR3 is TGTGCCAGCAGTTCCTCGGGACATTGGGGCTACACCTTC. It is translated as CASSSSGHWGYTF.

The chain is built from TRBV28 and TRBJ2-2; 7 bases match TRBD1. The V segment lost 5 bases and the J segment 6 bases; nucleotides outside the gene matches: 9. This CDR3 region has 15 residues. Germline V gene lookup returns CDR1 MDHEN and CDR2 SYDVKM. The CDR3 region has the DNA TGTGCCAGCAGTCCTACAGGGGAAGGAGCCGGGGAGCTGTTTTTT. It yields the protein CASSPTGEGAGELFF.

The chain has TRBV5-1 and TRBJ2-1; the match to TRBD2 covers 7 bases. V lost 4 bases, J lost 4 bases, and 8 bases stayed unmatched. Germline CDR1 and CDR2: SGHRS and YFSETQ. The CDR3 sequence is 15 residues long. The CDR3 nucleotides are TGCGCCAGCAGCGATGGGACTATAATTTACAATGAGCAGTTCTTC. Amino acids: CASSDGTIIYNEQFF.

The chain combines TRBV11-2 with TRBJ2-1; maybe TRBD1 (6 bases). With 1 base removed from V and 6 bases from J, the gap between germline ends came to 10 bases. Germline assignment: CDR1 SGHAT and CDR2 FQNNGV. The CDR3 spans 14 residues. CDR3: CASSLAGQPNEQFF. The DNA of the CDR3 is TGTGCCAGCAGCTTAGCCGGACAGCCCAATGAGCAGTTCTTC.

The table lists this clone with a count of one. The V gene is TRBV14, the J gene TRBJ2-1; 7 nucleotides match TRBD2. The CDR3 runs to 15 residues. Per the germline V gene, CDR1 is SGHDN and CDR2 is FVKESK. V shed 5 bases and J 0 bases; nucleotides not matched to a gene: 4. CDR3 DNA sequence: TGTGCCAGCAGCGGGCGGGGGAGCTCCTACAATGAGCAGTTCTTC. Residues: CASSGRGSSYNEQFF.

This sequence joins TRBV29-1 and TRBJ2-2, with a possible D match to TRBD2 (5 bases). Trimming removed 1 base from V and 3 bases from J, with 15 bases in between. CDR3 length: 16 residues. CDR1 is SQVTM, CDR2 ANQGSEA, per germline. The CDR3: CSVEVQVSADTGELFF. The CDR3 DNA reads TGCAGCGTTGAAGTTCAGGTTAGCGCGGACACCGGGGAGCTGTTTTTT.

This clone has a single count. The genes are TRBV7-9 and TRBJ2-5; no reliable D call. Germline V lookup: CDR1 SEHNR, CDR2 FQNEAQ (reference sequence). Between the trimmed V and J ends, which lost 1 base and 3 bases, there was a span of 12 bases. The CDR3 is 15 residues long. The CDR3 DNA sequence: TGTGCCAGCAGCTTAGGACATTTCCCCGAAGAGACCCAGTACTTC. Its protein product is CASSLGHFPEETQYF.